The 3 T cell receptor beta chains reported below all come from one sample, sequenced in a study of shared clonotypes between healthy human individuals. Sequencing was performed with immunoSEQ multiplex PCR; in TCRdb, only in-frame clones are kept and a portion is missing. The sample consists of around 370,000 clones, about 96% of them appearing once. The material sequenced was memory CD8+ T cells sorted from blood. Subset reported: CD45RO+ cells pooled with CCR7-negative TemRA cells. The source is a young man in good health.

The gene calls are TRBV5-4 and TRBJ1-1, with 7 bases that match TRBD1. The length of the CDR3 is 14 residues. The ends lost 4 bases at V and 7 bases at J; junction bases unmatched: 10. Per the germline V gene, CDR1 is SGHNT and CDR2 is YYREEE (reference sequence). The CDR3 DNA follows: TGTGCCAGCAGCCAGGGGACAGACCTATTTGAAGCTTTCTTT. Translation: CASSQGTDLFEAFF.

The CDR3 DNA follows: TGCGCCAGCAGTGGTAATTACAGGTTTGGGGGCTACACCTTC. It is translated as CASSGNYRFGGYTF. This chain links TRBV10-1 with TRBJ1-2; tentatively, D is TRBD1 (5 bases). From germline, CDR1 is WNHNN and CDR2 SYGVQD (reference sequence). Trimming pared 4 bases from V and 8 bases from J, leaving 17 bases between. CDR3 length: 14 residues.

The J gene is TRBJ2-2, the V gene TRBV30; D gene ambiguous. The V end was cut by 1 base, the J end by 0 bases, with 6 bases between. CDR1 and CDR2 (germline): GTSNPN, SVGIG (reference sequence). The CDR3 loop spans 14 amino acids. The CDR3 DNA reads as TGTGCCTGGAGTGGGCAGTCGAACACCGGGGAGCTGTTTTTT. Its protein product is CAWSGQSNTGELFF.